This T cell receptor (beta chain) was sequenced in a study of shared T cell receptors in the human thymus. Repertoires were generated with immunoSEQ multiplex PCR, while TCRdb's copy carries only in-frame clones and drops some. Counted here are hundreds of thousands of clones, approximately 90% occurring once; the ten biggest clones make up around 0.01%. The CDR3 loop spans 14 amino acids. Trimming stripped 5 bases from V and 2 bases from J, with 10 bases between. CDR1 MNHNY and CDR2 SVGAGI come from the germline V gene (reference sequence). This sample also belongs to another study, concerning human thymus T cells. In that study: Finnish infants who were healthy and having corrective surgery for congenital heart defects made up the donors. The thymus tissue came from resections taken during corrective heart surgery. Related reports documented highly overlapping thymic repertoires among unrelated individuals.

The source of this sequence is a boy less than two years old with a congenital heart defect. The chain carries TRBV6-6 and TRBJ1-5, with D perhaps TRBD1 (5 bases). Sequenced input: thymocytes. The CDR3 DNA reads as TGTGCCAGCAGTCCAGGGCATGGCAATCAGCCCCAGCATTTT. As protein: CASSPGHGNQPQHF.